One and the same sample provided the 30 T cell receptor beta chains below, sequenced in a study of blood T cell repertoires in COVID-19. Sequencing was performed with immunoSEQ multiplex PCR; in TCRdb, only in-frame clones are kept and a portion is missing. The data hold 150,000 or so clones, with roughly four fifths observed a single time. The specimen sequenced was peripheral blood. The receptors originated from a human donor with acute or convalescent COVID-19. The donor label of this sample is uncertain.

The chain joins TRBV7-8 to TRBJ1-4; D gene uncertain. This CDR3 is built from 13 residues. Per the germline V gene, CDR1 is SGHVS and CDR2 is FQNEAQ. Trimming pared 6 bases from V and 7 bases from J, leaving 12 bases between. CDR3 coding DNA: TGTGCCAGCAGTGGAGGGATAGGTGAAAAACTGTTTTTT. Its protein product is CASSGGIGEKLFF.

V and J are TRBV30 and TRBJ1-2; no clear D gene. CDR3 length: 14 amino acids. The germline gives CDR1 GTSNPN, CDR2 SVGIG (reference sequence). Trimming shortened V by 1 base and J by 4 bases, and 13 bases separated the two germline ends. CDR3: CAWSGRHQTYGYTF. For the CDR3, the DNA is TGTGCCTGGAGTGGACGACACCAGACCTATGGCTACACCTTC.

This chain joins TRBV7-9 and TRBJ2-5; 8 bases are a match to TRBD1. This CDR3 contains 12 residues. The V and J ends lost 4 bases and 14 bases, in that order; junction bases with no gene match: 9. Germline V CDR1 and CDR2: SEHNR, FQNEAQ (reference sequence). The CDR3 DNA sequence: TGTGCCAGCAGCTCGTTAGGACAGGGAGAATACTTC. Amino acid sequence: CASSSLGQGEYF.

Only a few counts were recorded for this clone. The J gene is TRBJ1-2, the V gene TRBV19; tentatively, D is TRBD1 (6 bases). This CDR3 has 16 residues. The germline V gene encodes CDR1 LNHDA and CDR2 SQIVND (reference sequence). Trimming took 2 bases from V and 8 from J, leaving 21 bases between them. The CDR3 coding sequence is TGTGCCAGTAGTATATCGTTGGTTGGCAGGGGTGGCGGCTACACCTTC. Protein sequence: CASSISLVGRGGGYTF.

Written as DNA, the CDR3 is TGTGCCAGTAGTAGCCCTTGGACAGGGGGGACCTATAATTCACCCCTCCACTTT. It yields the protein CASSSPWTGGTYNSPLHF. The chain joins TRBV19 to TRBJ1-6, with 10 bases lining up with TRBD1. CDR1 and CDR2 (germline): LNHDA, SQIVND (reference sequence). There are 18 residues in the CDR3. J gave up 2 bases and V 4 bases, and 8 bases lay outside the gene matches.

V gene TRBV19 combines with J gene TRBJ1-1; D may be TRBD1 (6 bases). CDR3 length: 14 residues. Germline CDR1 LNHDA, CDR2 SQIVND (reference sequence). V shed 6 bases and J shed 2 bases, with 13 bases lying between them. CDR3: CASRKGVDNTEAFF. The CDR3 nucleotides read TGTGCCAGTAGAAAGGGGGTGGATAACACTGAAGCTTTCTTT. Full variable domain (rest looked up from reference TRBV19 and TRBJ1-1): DGGITQSPKYLFRKEGQNVTLSCEQNLNHDAMYWYRQDPGQGLRLIYYSQIVNDFQKGDIAEGYSVSREKKESFPLTVTSAQKNPTAFYLCASRKGVDNTEAFFGQGTRLTVV.

The chain uses TRBV4-2 and TRBJ2-1; 7 bases align to TRBD1. V gave up 1 base and J gave up 6 bases; unmatched junction bases: 12. Per germline, CDR1 LGHNA and CDR2 YNFKEQ. This CDR3 comprises 17 residues. The CDR3 DNA reads as TGTGCCAGCAGCCAAGCGAGGGGGCGTGGGTTGGGCAATGAGCAGTTCTTC. This sequence encodes CASSQARGRGLGNEQFF.

The chain joins TRBV27 to TRBJ1-2; D uncertain. The germline gives CDR1 MNHEY, CDR2 SMNVEV (reference sequence). V dropped 4 bases and J dropped 9 bases, with 21 bases sitting between them. The length of the CDR3 is 15 residues. The CDR3 spells CASSSQGSETYRYTF. CDR3 DNA sequence: TGTGCCAGCAGTTCCCAAGGCAGTGAGACTTATCGCTACACCTTC.

This clone was found once. The rearrangement joins TRBV6-5 to TRBJ2-4; 11 bases agree with TRBD1. The CDR3 runs 15 residues. V lost 6 bases, J lost 3 bases, and 4 bases stayed unmatched. Germline loops: CDR1 MNHEY, CDR2 SVGAGI. CDR3 in DNA: TGTGCCAGCAGCACCGGGACAGGGGGCAAAAACATTCAGTACTTC. Its translation: CASSTGTGGKNIQYF.

The chain recombines TRBV2 with TRBJ2-5, with TRBD1 as a possible D gene (6 bases). V was pared by 9 bases and J by 4 bases, with 18 bases between. Germline values: CDR1 SNHLY, CDR2 FYNNEI. The CDR3 runs 14 residues. CDR3 DNA: TGTGCCAGAAAAGGACAGAAACCGGGAGAGACCCAGTACTTC. Its translation is CARKGQKPGETQYF.

The V and J genes are TRBV12-3 or TRBV12-4 and TRBJ1-2; 7 bases match TRBD1. The ends lost 3 bases at V and 10 bases at J; junction bases unmatched: 2. The CDR3 runs to 11 residues. CDR3 nucleotides: TGTGCCAGCAGTTTCGGACAGGTCTACACCTTC. It yields the protein CASSFGQVYTF.

The chain has TRBV5-1 and TRBJ1-1; 9 positions agree with TRBD1. Germline loops: CDR1 SGHRS, CDR2 YFSETQ. V lost 3 bases and J lost 5; bases outside the gene matches: 8. The CDR3 extends over 15 amino acids. Here the CDR3 DNA reads TGCGCCAGCAGCTACTTACAGGGGGCGAGGACTGAAGCTTTCTTT. It yields the protein CASSYLQGARTEAFF. The variable domain in full, with the rest retrieved from reference TRBV5-1 and TRBJ1-1, is KAGVTQTPRYLIKTRGQQVTLSCSPISGHRSVSWYQQTPGQGLQFLFEYFSETQRNKGNFPGRFSGRQFSNSRSEMNVSTLELGDSALYLCASSYLQGARTEAFFGQGTRLTVV.

The chain employs TRBV5-4 and TRBJ2-1; D might be TRBD1 (5 bases). This CDR3 has 14 residues. V was trimmed by 0 bases and J by 6 bases, leaving 10 bases between them. Germline CDR1 is SGHNT and CDR2 is YYREEE (reference sequence). The CDR3 nucleotides are TGTGCCAGCAGCTTGGGGCAGGGAATCAATGAGCAGTTCTTC. This codes for CASSLGQGINEQFF.

V usage is TRBV19 and J usage is TRBJ1-5, with D unresolved. The CDR3 consists of 15 residues. The V gene lost 6 bases and the J gene lost 4 bases, with 16 bases spanning the gap. In germline, CDR1 is LNHDA, CDR2 SQIVND (reference sequence). The CDR3 nucleotides are TGTGCCAGTAGATCGGCAGCGTATAGTAATCAGCCCCAGCATTTT. Amino acids: CASRSAAYSNQPQHF.

The CDR3 DNA sequence: TGTGCCAGCAGCCTCATGAGCGTGGGGCTAGAAGCTTTCTTT. As protein: CASSLMSVGLEAFF. The chain has TRBV14 and TRBJ1-1, with D possibly being TRBD1 (5 bases). Trimming left V 4 bases short and J 8 bases short, with 17 bases between. In germline, CDR1 is SGHDN, CDR2 FVKESK. The CDR3 contains 14 residues.

The chain uses TRBV19 and TRBJ1-3; no firm D call. In germline, CDR1 is LNHDA, CDR2 SQIVND (reference sequence). CDR3 length: 13 residues. Trimming took off 6 bases at V and 4 bases at J, with 10 bases between the two ends. This chain's CDR3 is CASSEGLGNTIYF. The CDR3 DNA is TGTGCCAGTAGCGAGGGTTTGGGAAACACCATATATTTT.

V is TRBV7-6 and J is TRBJ1-2, with D tentatively TRBD1 (6 bases). Germline V CDR1 and CDR2: SGHVS, FNYEAQ. V lost 0 bases and J lost 4, with 6 bases in between. The CDR3 contains 13 residues. The CDR3 protein is CASSLAGGYGYTF. DNA for the CDR3: TGTGCCAGCAGCTTAGCAGGGGGCTATGGCTACACCTTC.

The V call is TRBV2, the J call TRBJ2-3, with D tentatively TRBD2 (5 bases). The CDR3 is 13 amino acids. V lost 6 bases and J 4 bases, leaving 11 bases between the germline ends. Per germline, CDR1 SNHLY and CDR2 FYNNEI. DNA for the CDR3: TGTGCCAGCAGCTTATCAGCGGCAGATACGCAGTATTTT. This codes for CASSLSAADTQYF.

The chain employs TRBV24-1 and TRBJ2-3; unclear D gene. The CDR3 has 14 amino acids. Looked up from germline, CDR1 is KGHDR and CDR2 is SFDVKD. Trimming stripped 4 bases from V and 3 bases from J, with 10 bases between. The CDR3 sequence: CATSDQAPTDTQYF. The DNA of the CDR3 is TGTGCCACCAGTGACCAGGCCCCGACAGATACGCAGTATTTT.

The J gene is TRBJ2-7, the V gene TRBV7-8; a possible D gene is TRBD2 (6 bases). V was shortened by 5 bases and J by 6 bases, with 11 bases between the two germline ends. Germline CDR1 reads SGHVS; CDR2 reads FQNEAQ. There are 12 residues in the CDR3. The CDR3 DNA reads TGTGCCAGCAGCCTAACTAGCAGCGAGCAGTACTTC. This encodes CASSLTSSEQYF.

This rearrangement joins TRBV3-1 (or the pseudogene TRBV3-2) to TRBJ1-5; D remains ambiguous. The CDR3 extends over 13 amino acids. Trimming took off 5 bases at V and 5 bases at J, with 10 bases between the two ends. Germline CDR1 LGHDT, CDR2 YNNKEL (reference sequence). CDR3 loop: CASSSGKDQPQHF. The CDR3, as DNA: TGTGCCAGCAGCTCGGGGAAGGATCAGCCCCAGCATTTT.

The chain carries TRBV7-3 and TRBJ2-1; 7 nucleotides match TRBD2. Germline loops: CDR1 SGHTA, CDR2 FQGTGA. The CDR3 runs to 16 residues. J gave up 6 bases and V 4 bases, and 12 bases lay outside the gene matches. The CDR3 reads CASSSRGGEGLNEQFF. In DNA form, the CDR3 reads TGTGCCAGCAGCTCAAGAGGCGGGGAGGGTCTCAATGAGCAGTTCTTC. The full variable domain, with the rest looked up from reference TRBV7-3 and TRBJ2-1, is GAGVSQTPSNKVTEKGKYVELRCDPISGHTALYWYRQSLGQGPEFLIYFQGTGAADDSGLPNDRFFAVRPEGSVSTLKIQRTERGDSAVYLCASSSRGGEGLNEQFFGPGTRLTVL.

This chain uses TRBV6-2 or TRBV6-3 with TRBJ2-7, with 9 bases fitting TRBD1. Looked up from germline, CDR1 is MNHEY and CDR2 is SVGEGT. This CDR3 region has 14 residues. V trimming: 4 bases; J trimming: 7 bases; junction bases outside the gene matches: 8. The CDR3 bases are TGTGCCAGCAGTTCGGCCGGGACAGGGAGAGAGCAGTACTTC. This sequence encodes CASSSAGTGREQYF.

The chain links TRBV7-9 to TRBJ1-2; perhaps TRBD1 as D (6 bases). V shed 5 bases and J shed 2 bases, with 9 bases lying between them. Germline CDR1 reads SEHNR; CDR2 reads FQNEAQ (reference sequence). There are 13 residues in the CDR3. The CDR3 loop is CASSRTGNYGYTF. For the CDR3, the DNA is TGTGCCAGCAGCCGAACAGGGAACTATGGCTACACCTTC.

This chain links TRBV5-6 with TRBJ1-2; TRBD1 agrees at 8 bases. Germline CDR1 SGHDT, CDR2 YYEEEE. V was clipped by 0 bases and J by 4 bases; unmatched bases: 2. This CDR3 region has 14 residues. The CDR3 reads CASSLVDRGYGYTF. CDR3 bases: TGTGCCAGCAGCTTGGTTGACAGGGGCTATGGCTACACCTTC.

This clone came up a few times. V and J are TRBV2 and TRBJ2-1, with a tentative D call TRBD2 (5 bases). V lost 4 bases, J lost 10 bases, and 11 bases lay in between. CDR1 SNHLY and CDR2 FYNNEI come from the germline V gene. The CDR3 extends over 12 amino acids. The DNA of the CDR3 is TGTGCCAGCAGTGTACAGCCGGGGGAGCAGTTCTTC. Encoded protein: CASSVQPGEQFF. Drawing the rest from reference TRBV2 and TRBJ2-1, the complete variable domain is EPEVTQTPSHQVTQMGQEVILRCVPISNHLYFYWYRQILGQKVEFLVSFYNNEISEKSEIFDDQFSVERPDGSNFTLKIRSTKLEDSAMYFCASSVQPGEQFFGPGTRLTVL.

The chain uses TRBV29-1 and TRBJ1-1, with D uncertain. CDR3 length: 14 residues. Germline V gene sequence: CDR1 SQVTM, CDR2 ANQGSEA. V shed 5 bases and J shed 3 bases, with 16 bases lying between them. The CDR3 spells CSVSLRRDDTEAFF. In nucleotides, the CDR3 is TGCAGCGTTTCGCTAAGACGGGATGACACTGAAGCTTTCTTT. Full variable domain (remainder filled in from reference TRBV29-1 and TRBJ1-1): SAVISQKPSRDICQRGTSLTIQCQVDSQVTMMFWYRQQPGQSLTLIATANQGSEATYESGFVIDKFPISRPNLTFSTLTVSNMSPEDSSIYLCSVSLRRDDTEAFFGQGTRLTVV.

This clone has a single count. The CDR3 bases are TGCGCCAGCAGCCAAGATGCTCACAGGGGAAATTCACCCCTCCACTTT. It is translated as CASSQDAHRGNSPLHF. V usage is TRBV4-1 and J usage is TRBJ1-6; 7 bases are a match to TRBD1. Trimming cost V 0 bases and J 7 bases; bases outside gene matches: 6. Germline CDR1 reads MGHRA; CDR2 reads YSYEKL. CDR3 length: 16 amino acids.

The chain carries TRBV5-1 and TRBJ2-1; 8 bases line up with TRBD1. Per the germline V gene, CDR1 is SGHRS and CDR2 is YFSETQ. The CDR3 runs 15 residues. The junction had 6 bases not matched to a gene; V was cut back by 5 bases and J by 2 bases. The CDR3 DNA is TGCGCCAGCAGTCTAGACAGGGGTGCCTACAATGAGCAGTTCTTC. The encoded protein is CASSLDRGAYNEQFF.

The chain carries TRBV10-3 and TRBJ1-3; TRBD1 might be the D (5 bases). The germline V and J ends were trimmed by 10 bases and 9 bases, with 22 bases remaining between them. CDR3 length: 14 amino acids. The germline V gene encodes CDR1 ENHRY and CDR2 SYGVKD. The CDR3 DNA sequence: TGTGCCACCATGACGGACGGGTTCGGGGGCACCATATATTTT. Residues: CATMTDGFGGTIYF.